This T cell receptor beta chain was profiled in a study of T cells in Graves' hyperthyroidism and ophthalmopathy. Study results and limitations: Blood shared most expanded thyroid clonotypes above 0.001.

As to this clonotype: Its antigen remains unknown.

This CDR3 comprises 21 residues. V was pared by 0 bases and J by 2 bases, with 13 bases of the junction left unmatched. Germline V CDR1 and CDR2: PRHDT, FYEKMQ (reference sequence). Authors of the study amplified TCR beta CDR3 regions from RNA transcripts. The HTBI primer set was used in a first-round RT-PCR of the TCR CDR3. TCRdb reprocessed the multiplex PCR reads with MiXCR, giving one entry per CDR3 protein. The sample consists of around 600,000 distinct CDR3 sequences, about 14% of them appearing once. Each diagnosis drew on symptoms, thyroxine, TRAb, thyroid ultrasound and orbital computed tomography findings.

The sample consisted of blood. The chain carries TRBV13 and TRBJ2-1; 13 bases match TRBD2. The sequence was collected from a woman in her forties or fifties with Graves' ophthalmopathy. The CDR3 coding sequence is TGTGCCAGCAGCTTAGGGGGTCTTGTGGGGACTAGCGGGACAACCTACAATGAGCAGTTCTTC. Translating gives CASSLGGLVGTSGTTYNEQFF.